The 30 T cell receptor beta chains below come from one sample, sequenced in a study of cytomegalovirus exposure and HLA in healthy donors. The PCR employed 60 Vbeta primers together with 13 Jbeta primers. Sequencing used immunoSEQ multiplex PCR; TCRdb keeps in-frame clones, though not all of them. The sample carries tens of thousands of clones, 65% to 85% recorded once. Sample: PBMCs. The receptors here all came from a man between 45 and 60 years old in good health and CMV-seronegative.

This chain links TRBV4-1 with TRBJ2-4; possibly TRBD1 for D (6 bases). The CDR3 runs 17 residues. The V end was cut by 0 bases, the J end by 0 bases, with 12 bases between. Per the germline V gene, CDR1 is MGHRA and CDR2 is YSYEKL. CDR3 residues: CASSQDMQGLAKNIQYF. CDR3 coding DNA: TGCGCCAGCAGCCAAGATATGCAGGGGTTAGCCAAAAACATTCAGTACTTC.

The chain recombines TRBV10-3 with TRBJ2-7; 9 positions match TRBD2. V shed 0 bases, J shed 2 bases, and the junction held 5 bases outside the gene matches. Germline loops: CDR1 ENHRY, CDR2 SYGVKD. CDR3 length: 16 amino acids. Written as DNA, the CDR3 is TGTGCCATCAGTGAGTCGGTACAGCGGGGGGCCTACGAGCAGTACTTC. As protein: CAISESVQRGAYEQYF.

The V call is TRBV19, the J call TRBJ2-4; possibly TRBD2 for D (5 bases). From germline, CDR1 is LNHDA and CDR2 SQIVND (reference sequence). CDR3 length equals 16 residues. V was cut by 7 bases and J by 15 bases, with 31 bases left in between. Here the CDR3 reads CASTLDYTQAQKHLYF. The CDR3 DNA reads TGTGCCAGTACCCTTGACTATACCCAAGCCCAAAAGCATCTGTACTTC.

The rearrangement uses TRBV19 and TRBJ2-7; tentatively, D is TRBD1 (7 bases). Trimming removed 10 bases at V and 2 bases at J, with 18 bases between. This CDR3 contains 14 residues. Germline CDR1 is LNHDA and CDR2 is SQIVND (reference sequence). As DNA, the CDR3 is TGTGCCACCCGGGGGAGACAGGGAACCTACGAGCAGTACTTC. It specifies CATRGRQGTYEQYF.

This chain uses TRBV5-4 with TRBJ2-2; possibly TRBD1 for D (6 bases). The CDR3 has 19 amino acids. The V end was cut by 0 bases, the J end by 1 base, with 19 bases between. CDR1 is SGHNT and CDR2 is YYREEE in the germline V gene (reference sequence). The CDR3 here is CASSLGDGHRDGNTGELFF. The CDR3 nucleotides are TGTGCCAGCAGCTTGGGAGATGGGCACAGGGACGGGAACACCGGGGAGCTGTTTTTT.

This clone was seen once. The chain combines TRBV28 with TRBJ2-5; 7 bases match TRBD1. The junction had 10 bases not matched to a gene; V was cut back by 8 bases and J by 4 bases. Germline V CDR1 and CDR2: MDHEN, SYDVKM. This CDR3 is 14 amino acids long. CDR3 in DNA: TGTGCCAGCCAAGGAGGTGGGACAGTAGAGACCCAGTACTTC. Its protein product is CASQGGGTVETQYF.

The chain is built from TRBV5-4 and TRBJ1-1; 9 positions agree with TRBD1. CDR1 is SGHNT, CDR2 YYREEE, per germline (reference sequence). V lost 4 bases to trimming and J lost 4 bases; unmatched junction nucleotides: 11. The CDR3 runs 16 residues. CDR3 protein: CASSLGNRGRTTEAFF. DNA for the CDR3: TGTGCCAGCAGCCTCGGGAACAGGGGGCGGACCACTGAAGCTTTCTTT.

The sample holds a few counts of this clone. The chain links TRBV19 to TRBJ1-3, with D unresolved. CDR1 is LNHDA, CDR2 SQIVND, per germline (reference sequence). The V end was cut by 6 bases, the J end by 2 bases, with 11 bases between. The CDR3 sequence is 14 residues long. Here the CDR3 reads CASSTGKAGNTIYF. As DNA, the CDR3 is TGTGCCAGTAGCACGGGAAAGGCTGGAAACACCATATATTTT.

The V and J genes are TRBV7-9 and TRBJ2-3; 13 nucleotides match TRBD2. CDR3 size: 16 residues. Germline assignment: CDR1 SEHNR and CDR2 FQNEAQ (reference sequence). V shed 6 bases, J shed 4 bases, and the junction held 7 bases outside the gene matches. The CDR3 region is CASSPLAGGRSDTQYF. DNA for the CDR3: TGTGCCAGCAGTCCACTAGCGGGGGGGAGGTCAGATACGCAGTATTTT.

This clone appeared a few times. The chain couples TRBV5-4 to TRBJ1-1, with 7 bases matching TRBD1. V lost 2 bases and J lost 9; bases outside the gene matches: 1. The V gene's germline CDR1 is SGHNT and CDR2 YYREEE (reference sequence). The CDR3 contains 11 residues. As DNA, the CDR3 is TGTGCCAGCAGCTTACAGGGGAAAGCTTTCTTT. Its protein is CASSLQGKAFF. Complete variable domain (other parts from reference TRBV5-4 and TRBJ1-1): ETGVTQSPTHLIKTRGQQVTLRCSSQSGHNTVSWYQQALGQGPQFIFQYYREEENGRGNFPPRFSGLQFPNYSSELNVNALELDDSALYLCASSLQGKAFFGQGTRLTVV.

The chain employs TRBV7-3 and TRBJ1-4; 9 nucleotides agree with TRBD1. CDR3 length equals 19 residues. Germline lookup yields CDR1 SGHTA and CDR2 FQGTGA. The ends lost 5 bases at V and 5 bases at J; junction bases unmatched: 18. The CDR3 DNA follows: TGTGCCAGCAGCCATAACAGGGGGCCCCATATCCCCCGGAATGAAAAACTGTTTTTT. This codes for CASSHNRGPHIPRNEKLFF.

The CDR3 is CASRSSGRTYNEQFF. The CDR3 DNA follows: TGTGCCAGCAGGTCTAGCGGGAGGACGTACAATGAGCAGTTCTTC. The rearrangement links TRBV11-2 to TRBJ2-1; 11 nucleotides match TRBD2. This CDR3 is built from 15 residues. Looked up from germline, CDR1 is SGHAT and CDR2 is FQNNGV. J lost 4 bases, V lost 6 bases, and 5 bases had no gene match.

This clone has only a few counts. This sequence joins TRBV5-4 and TRBJ2-1, with TRBD1 as a possible D gene (6 bases). Germline V gene data show CDR1 as SGHNT and CDR2 as YYREEE (reference sequence). Trimming left V 0 bases short and J 9 bases short, with 16 bases between. CDR3 length equals 15 residues. The CDR3 sequence is CASSLGGTLFVEQFF. Written as DNA, the CDR3 is TGTGCCAGCAGCTTGGGGGGGACACTGTTCGTTGAGCAGTTCTTC.

The V call is TRBV7-9, the J call TRBJ1-1; tentatively, D is TRBD1 (5 bases). The CDR3 covers 12 residues. Germline CDR1 SEHNR, CDR2 FQNEAQ (reference sequence). V was pared by 5 bases and J by 4 bases, with 8 bases between. CDR3 amino acids: CASSPQGTEAFF. DNA of the CDR3: TGTGCCAGCAGCCCTCAGGGCACTGAAGCTTTCTTT.

The chain uses TRBV7-2 and TRBJ1-6; 7 bases align to TRBD1. The CDR3 covers 15 residues. Germline V lookup: CDR1 SGHTA, CDR2 FQGNSA. Trimming removed 1 base from V and 11 bases from J; junction bases left unmatched: 8. The CDR3: CASSLEGTVRAPLHF. DNA of the CDR3: TGTGCCAGCAGCTTAGAGGGGACAGTAAGGGCACCCCTCCACTTT.

The chain carries TRBV10-3 and TRBJ1-1; D unclear. Trimming left V 8 bases short and J 1 base short, with 14 bases between. This CDR3 spans 14 amino acids. The V gene's germline CDR1 is ENHRY and CDR2 SYGVKD. The CDR3 region has the DNA TGTGCCATCGCGTCCTTCATCGGGAACACTGAAGCTTTCTTT. It encodes CAIASFIGNTEAFF.

The chain employs TRBV29-1 and TRBJ2-1; perhaps TRBD1 as D (6 bases). CDR3 length: 13 amino acids. V was trimmed by 6 bases and J by 6 bases, leaving 15 bases between them. From germline, CDR1 is SQVTM and CDR2 ANQGSEA. CDR3 DNA: TGCAGCGTCAAAGGGGGTTTCGTCAATGAGCAGTTCTTC. Protein product: CSVKGGFVNEQFF.

The rearrangement joins TRBV5-4 to TRBJ2-5; D perhaps matches TRBD2 (6 bases). The germline V gene has CDR1 SGHNT and CDR2 YYREEE (reference sequence). The CDR3 is made up of 14 amino acids. The V and J ends lost 4 bases and 0 bases respectively, with 10 bases between them. The CDR3 spells CASSRRGNQETQYF. CDR3 DNA sequence: TGTGCCAGCAGCCGCCGGGGGAACCAAGAGACCCAGTACTTC.

In its sample, this clone was seen once. The rearrangement links TRBV7-2 to TRBJ1-6; D might be TRBD1 (5 bases). Trimming took 1 base from V and 12 from J, leaving 13 bases between them. Germline CDR1 is SGHTA and CDR2 is FQGNSA. This CDR3 is built from 14 residues. The CDR3 loop reads CASSLGGWGGPLHF. For the CDR3, the DNA is TGTGCCAGCAGCTTAGGGGGGTGGGGAGGACCCCTCCACTTT.

Remarks on this clone: An end of the junction does not agree with germline; a read error may underlie this. The chain employs TRBV7-9 and TRBJ2-5; 8 bases match TRBD2. The germline V gene encodes CDR1 SEHNR and CDR2 FQNEAQ (reference sequence). This CDR3 contains 15 residues. The CDR3 here is CSSSPMRGGTETQYF. CDR3 DNA: TGTTCCAGCAGCCCAATGCGCGGGGGGACAGAGACCCAGTACTTC.

The chain combines TRBV19 with TRBJ1-1, with a tentative D call TRBD1 (5 bases). The CDR3 spans 15 residues. With 3 bases removed from V and 2 bases from J, the gap between germline ends came to 13 bases. Germline V gene data show CDR1 as LNHDA and CDR2 as SQIVND (reference sequence). The CDR3 region is CASSIGQVGNTEAFF. The CDR3 bases are TGTGCCAGTAGTATCGGACAAGTGGGAAACACTGAAGCTTTCTTT.

The chain links TRBV30 to TRBJ1-5; no reliable D call. V was trimmed by 4 bases and J by 0 bases, leaving 7 bases between them. This CDR3 comprises 13 residues. From germline, CDR1 is GTSNPN and CDR2 SVGIG (reference sequence). The CDR3 reads CAWNLDSNQPQHF. In DNA, the CDR3 is TGTGCCTGGAACTTAGATAGCAATCAGCCCCAGCATTTT.

This clone showed up just a few times. The chain combines TRBV14 with TRBJ2-1; 16 nucleotides agree with TRBD2. V lost 1 base to trimming and J lost 0 bases; unmatched junction nucleotides: 15. The CDR3 totals 23 residues. CDR1 and CDR2 (germline): SGHDN, FVKESK. The CDR3 sequence is CASSQGGLAGGPSYLPSYNEQFF. In nucleotides, the CDR3 is TGTGCCAGCAGCCAAGGGGGACTAGCGGGGGGGCCGTCGTACCTACCCTCCTACAATGAGCAGTTCTTC.

The rearrangement uses TRBV7-8 and TRBJ1-3, with D possibly being TRBD1 (5 bases). Per germline, CDR1 SGHVS and CDR2 FQNEAQ. CDR3 length equals 18 residues. The V end lost 1 base, the J end lost 1 base, and 17 bases lay between the germline ends. Here the CDR3 reads CASSLVVLGGKSGNTIYF. In nucleotides, the CDR3 is TGTGCCAGCAGCTTAGTAGTGTTGGGGGGTAAGTCTGGAAACACCATATATTTT.

This clone has just a few counts. The gene calls are TRBV2 and TRBJ2-1; no clear D. V lost 3 bases and J lost 2, with 11 bases in between. The CDR3 loop spans 15 amino acids. Germline-derived CDR1 and CDR2 are SNHLY and FYNNEI. This CDR3 reads CASSEKSLTYNEQFF. The CDR3 nucleotides read TGTGCCAGCAGTGAGAAGAGTCTTACCTACAATGAGCAGTTCTTC.

This rearrangement joins TRBV28 to TRBJ2-7, with 8 bases matching TRBD1. The CDR3 has 15 residues. With V trimmed by 8 bases and J by 6 bases, 15 bases remained unmatched. The V gene's germline CDR1 is MDHEN and CDR2 SYDVKM. As DNA, the CDR3 is TGTGCCAGCGTCCCAGGGGGCGTCCTCATGGGCGAGCAGTACTTC. Its protein product is CASVPGGVLMGEQYF.

This clone was observed a single time. The chain employs TRBV7-3 and TRBJ2-3, with 8 positions matching TRBD2. V trimming: 0 bases; J trimming: 0 bases; junction bases outside the gene matches: 5. There are 17 residues in the CDR3. The V gene's germline CDR1 is SGHTA and CDR2 FQGTGA. CDR3 sequence (DNA): TGTGCCAGCAGCTTAACGGGTAGCGGGGATAGCACAGATACGCAGTATTTT. Protein sequence: CASSLTGSGDSTDTQYF.

The chain carries TRBV19 and TRBJ2-7; 9 bases agree with TRBD2. V gave up 6 bases and J gave up 4 bases; unmatched junction bases: 7. CDR3 length: 14 amino acids. Germline loops: CDR1 LNHDA, CDR2 SQIVND (reference sequence). CDR3 protein: CASRGSGREYEQYF. In DNA, the CDR3 is TGTGCCAGTAGGGGTAGCGGGAGAGAGTACGAGCAGTACTTC.

CDR3 sequence: CVGQGAYNSPLHF. Here the CDR3 DNA reads TGTGTAGGACAGGGGGCCTATAATTCACCCCTCCACTTT. V is TRBV6-6 and J is TRBJ1-6; 10 nucleotides align to TRBD1. CDR3 length: 13 amino acids. The germline CDR1 and CDR2 sequences are MNHNY and SVGAGI (reference sequence).

Notes on this clone: One junction end does not reproduce the germline sequence, and a read error may be involved. The gene calls are TRBV7-9 and TRBJ1-2; D ambiguous. CDR1 is SEHNR, CDR2 FQNEAQ, per germline (reference sequence). The CDR3 totals 13 residues. CDR3 sequence: CSSSWQVNSGYTF. CDR3 in DNA: TGTTCCAGCAGCTGGCAGGTCAACTCCGGCTACACCTTC.